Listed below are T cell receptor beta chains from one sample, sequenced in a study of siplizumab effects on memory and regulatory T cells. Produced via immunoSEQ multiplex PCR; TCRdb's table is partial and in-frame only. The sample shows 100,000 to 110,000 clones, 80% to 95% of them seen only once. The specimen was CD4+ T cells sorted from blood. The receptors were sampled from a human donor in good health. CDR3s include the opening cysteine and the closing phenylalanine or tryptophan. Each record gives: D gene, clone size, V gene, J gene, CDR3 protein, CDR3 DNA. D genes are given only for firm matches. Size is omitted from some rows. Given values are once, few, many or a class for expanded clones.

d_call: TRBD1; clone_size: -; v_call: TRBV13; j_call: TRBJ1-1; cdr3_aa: CASSFDRVNTEAFF; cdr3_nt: TGTGCCAGCAGCTTTGACAGGGTGAACACTGAAGCTTTCTTT
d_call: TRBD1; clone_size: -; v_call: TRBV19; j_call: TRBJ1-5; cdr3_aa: CASSSPGQELHSNQPQHF; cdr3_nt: TGTGCCAGTAGTTCTCCGGGACAGGAACTTCATAGCAATCAGCCCCAGCATTTT
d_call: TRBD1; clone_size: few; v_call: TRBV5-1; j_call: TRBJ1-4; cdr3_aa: CASSPGTGGGYEKLFF; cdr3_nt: TGCGCCAGCAGCCCCGGGACAGGGGGCGGTTATGAAAAACTGTTTTTT
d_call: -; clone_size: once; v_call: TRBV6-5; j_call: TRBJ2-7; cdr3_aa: CASSYWMTRGEQYF; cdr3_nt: TGTGCCAGCAGTTACTGGATGACTAGAGGCGAGCAGTACTTC
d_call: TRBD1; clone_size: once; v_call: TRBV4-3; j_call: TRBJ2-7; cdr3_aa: CASSRGQGSYEQYF; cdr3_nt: TGCGCCAGCAGCCGAGGACAGGGGTCCTACGAGCAGTACTTC
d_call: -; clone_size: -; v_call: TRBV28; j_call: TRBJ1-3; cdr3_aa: CASTLAGGSGNTIYF; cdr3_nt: TGTGCCAGCACCCTAGCCGGAGGGTCTGGAAACACCATATATTTT
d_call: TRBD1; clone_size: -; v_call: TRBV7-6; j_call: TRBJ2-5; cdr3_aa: CASSYSPGQNQETQYF; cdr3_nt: TGTGCCAGCAGCTACTCCCCGGGACAGAATCAAGAGACCCAGTACTTC
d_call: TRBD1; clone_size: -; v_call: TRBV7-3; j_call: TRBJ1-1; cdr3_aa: CASSLTAGGNTEAFF; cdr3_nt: TGTGCCAGCAGCTTAACTGCAGGGGGGAACACTGAAGCTTTCTTT
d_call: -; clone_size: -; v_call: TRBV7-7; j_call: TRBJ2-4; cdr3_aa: CASSFGVIQYF; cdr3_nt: TGTGCCAGCAGCTTTGGGGTCATTCAGTACTTC
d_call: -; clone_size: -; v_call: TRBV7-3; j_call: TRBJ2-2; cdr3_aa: CASSLLGEPTGELFF; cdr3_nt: TGTGCCAGCAGCTTATTGGGGGAACCTACCGGGGAGCTGTTTTTT
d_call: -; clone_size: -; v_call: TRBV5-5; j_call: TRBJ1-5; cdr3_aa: CASSLYKDQPQHF; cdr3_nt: TGTGCCAGCAGCTTGTATAAGGATCAGCCCCAGCATTTT
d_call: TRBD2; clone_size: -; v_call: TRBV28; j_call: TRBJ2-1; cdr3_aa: CASSARLAGSYNEQFF; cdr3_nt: TGTGCCAGCAGTGCTCGACTAGCGGGCTCCTACAATGAGCAGTTCTTC
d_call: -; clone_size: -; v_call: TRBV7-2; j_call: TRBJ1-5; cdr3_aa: CASSPQGSGNQPQHF; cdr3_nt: TGTGCCAGCAGCCCCCAGGGGTCTGGCAATCAGCCCCAGCATTTT
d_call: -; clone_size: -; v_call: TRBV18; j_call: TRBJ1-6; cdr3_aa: CASSANSRGNNSPLHF; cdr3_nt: TGTGCCAGCTCAGCGAACTCCAGGGGTAATAATTCACCCCTCCACTTT
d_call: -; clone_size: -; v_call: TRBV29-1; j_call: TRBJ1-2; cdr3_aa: CSVEDTTYGYTF; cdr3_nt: TGCAGCGTTGAAGACACGACCTATGGCTACACCTTC
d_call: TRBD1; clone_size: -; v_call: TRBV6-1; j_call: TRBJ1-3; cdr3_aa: CASRDRWSGNTIYF; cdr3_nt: TGTGCCAGCAGGGACAGGTGGTCTGGAAACACCATATATTTT
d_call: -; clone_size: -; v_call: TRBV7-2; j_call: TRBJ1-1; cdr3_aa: CASSPPPAGPNTEAFF; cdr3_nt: TGTGCCAGCAGCCCCCCGCCGGCGGGGCCGAACACTGAAGCTTTCTTT
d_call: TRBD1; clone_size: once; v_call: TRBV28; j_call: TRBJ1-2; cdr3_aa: CASGGQNYGYTF; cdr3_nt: TGTGCCAGCGGGGGACAGAACTATGGCTACACCTTC
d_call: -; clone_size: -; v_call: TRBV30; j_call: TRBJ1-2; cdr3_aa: CAWSVQGAYGYTF; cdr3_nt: TGTGCCTGGAGTGTCCAAGGGGCCTATGGCTACACCTTC
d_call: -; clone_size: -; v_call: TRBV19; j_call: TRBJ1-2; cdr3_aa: CASSKLSEYNGYTF; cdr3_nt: TGTGCCAGTAGTAAGCTATCCGAATACAATGGCTACACCTTC
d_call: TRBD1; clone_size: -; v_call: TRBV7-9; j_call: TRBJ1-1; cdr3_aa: CASSRGQGNGEAFF; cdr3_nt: TGTGCCAGCAGCCGAGGACAGGGGAACGGTGAAGCTTTCTTT
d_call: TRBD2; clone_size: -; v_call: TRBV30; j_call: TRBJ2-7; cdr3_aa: CAWSVDGRSYEQYF; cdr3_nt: TGTGCCTGGAGCGTAGACGGGAGGTCCTACGAGCAGTACTTC
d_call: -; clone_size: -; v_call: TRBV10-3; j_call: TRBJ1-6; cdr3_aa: CAISELREATNSPLHF; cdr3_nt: TGTGCCATCAGTGAACTCAGGGAGGCTACTAATTCACCCCTCCACTTT
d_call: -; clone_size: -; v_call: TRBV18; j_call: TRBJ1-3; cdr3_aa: CASSPGAGTRNTIYF; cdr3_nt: TGTGCCAGCTCACCAGGGGCAGGGACAAGAAACACCATATATTTT
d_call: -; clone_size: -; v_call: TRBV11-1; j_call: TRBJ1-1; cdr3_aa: CASSPATGALTEAFF; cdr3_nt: TGTGCCAGCAGCCCGGCGACAGGAGCCCTCACTGAAGCTTTCTTT
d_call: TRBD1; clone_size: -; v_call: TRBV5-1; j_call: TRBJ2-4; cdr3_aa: CASSQDRDGLNIQYF; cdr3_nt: TGCGCCAGCAGCCAGGACAGGGATGGATTGAACATTCAGTACTTC
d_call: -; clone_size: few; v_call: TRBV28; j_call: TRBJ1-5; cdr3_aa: CASRKQTYSNQPQHF; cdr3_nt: TGTGCCAGCAGGAAACAGACTTATAGCAATCAGCCCCAGCATTTT
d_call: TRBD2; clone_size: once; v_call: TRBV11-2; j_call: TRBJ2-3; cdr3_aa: CASSSRTRSTDTQYF; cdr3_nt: TGTGCCAGCAGCTCCCGGACTAGATCCACAGATACGCAGTATTTT
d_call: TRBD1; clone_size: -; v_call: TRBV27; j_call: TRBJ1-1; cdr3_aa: CASRGQQNTEAFF; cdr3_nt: TGTGCCAGCAGGGGACAGCAGAACACTGAAGCTTTCTTT
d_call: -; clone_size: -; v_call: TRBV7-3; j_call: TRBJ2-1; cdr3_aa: CASSLFLTNEQFF; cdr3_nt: TGTGCCAGCAGCTTATTCCTTACCAATGAGCAGTTCTTC
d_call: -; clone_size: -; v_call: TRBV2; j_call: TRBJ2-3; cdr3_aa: CARGGPAGSTDTQYF; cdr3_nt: TGTGCCAGGGGGGGCCCTGCGGGGAGCACAGATACGCAGTATTTT
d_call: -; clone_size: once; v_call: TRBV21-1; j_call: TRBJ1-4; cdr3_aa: CASSPMGGEKLFF; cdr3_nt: TGTGCCAGCAGCCCTATGGGGGGGGAAAAACTGTTTTTT
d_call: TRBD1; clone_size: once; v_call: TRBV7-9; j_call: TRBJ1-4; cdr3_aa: CASSLGGTANEKLFF; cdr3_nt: TGTGCCAGCAGCCTGGGAGGGACAGCCAATGAAAAACTGTTTTTT
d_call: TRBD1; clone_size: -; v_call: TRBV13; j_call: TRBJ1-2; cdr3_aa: CASSLGTGSYGYTF; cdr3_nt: TGTGCCAGCAGCTTAGGGACAGGGTCCTATGGCTACACCTTC
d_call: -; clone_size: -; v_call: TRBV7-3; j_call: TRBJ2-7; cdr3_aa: CASSLLRERGGGEQYF; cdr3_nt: TGTGCCAGCAGCTTATTGAGGGAACGAGGGGGAGGGGAGCAGTACTTC
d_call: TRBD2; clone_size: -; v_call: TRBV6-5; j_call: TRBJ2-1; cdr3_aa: CASSYRRGANNEQFF; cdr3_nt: TGTGCCAGCAGTTATCGGCGGGGGGCAAATAATGAGCAGTTCTTC
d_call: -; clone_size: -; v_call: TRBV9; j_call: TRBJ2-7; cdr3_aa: CASSVAGATSYEQYF; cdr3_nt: TGTGCCAGCAGCGTAGCGGGGGCGACCTCCTACGAGCAGTACTTC
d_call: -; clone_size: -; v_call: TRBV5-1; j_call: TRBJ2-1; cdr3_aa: CASSLGLGSGTSYNEQFF; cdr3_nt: TGCGCCAGCAGCTTGGGGCTGGGTTCGGGGACCTCCTACAATGAGCAGTTCTTC
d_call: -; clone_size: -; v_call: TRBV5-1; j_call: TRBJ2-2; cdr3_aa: CASSLGHSNTGELFF; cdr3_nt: TGCGCCAGCAGCTTGGGACACTCGAACACCGGGGAGCTGTTTTTT
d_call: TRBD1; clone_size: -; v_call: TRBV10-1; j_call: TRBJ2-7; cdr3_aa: CASSGTGTGSYEQYF; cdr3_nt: TGCGCCAGCAGTGGGACCGGGACAGGGAGCTACGAGCAGTACTTC
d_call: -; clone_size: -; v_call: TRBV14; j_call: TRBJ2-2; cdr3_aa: CASSQTSSWGPQGSTGELFF; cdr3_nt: TGTGCCAGCAGCCAAACGTCATCGTGGGGCCCGCAGGGTAGCACCGGGGAGCTGTTTTTT